Detailed here is one TCR beta chain. The target antigen is unknown. Assay used: immunoSEQ multiplex PCR; TCRdb lists only in-frame clones, some missing. The sample has 55,000 to 70,000 clones, over 80% seen once. The CDR3 consists of 13 residues. Trimming left V 8 bases short and J 5 bases short, with 16 bases between. CDR1 is SGHTA, CDR2 FQGNSA, per germline. The record originates from a study of OX40 agonist ivuxolimab in advanced cancers. Overall study context: Patients undergoing dose escalation presented with hepatocellular carcinoma, melanoma, renal cell or head and neck cancer. Prior anti-PD-1, anti-PD-L1 or anti-CTLA-4 therapy was allowed; over 30% had some. Overall study findings and caveats: Normalized T-cell clonal expansion was also low in a subset of nonresponders.

The sequence derives from an adult with an advanced solid tumor such as melanoma, head and neck, liver or kidney cancer. Sequenced here: CD4+ or CD8+ T cells sorted from blood, sampled in a trial of the OX40 agonist ivuxolimab. The chain is built from TRBV7-2 and TRBJ2-7, with a weak D call TRBD1 (6 bases). The CDR3 sequence: CASSTYQGNEQYF. The CDR3 bases are TGTGCCAGCTCGACTTATCAGGGGAACGAGCAGTACTTC.